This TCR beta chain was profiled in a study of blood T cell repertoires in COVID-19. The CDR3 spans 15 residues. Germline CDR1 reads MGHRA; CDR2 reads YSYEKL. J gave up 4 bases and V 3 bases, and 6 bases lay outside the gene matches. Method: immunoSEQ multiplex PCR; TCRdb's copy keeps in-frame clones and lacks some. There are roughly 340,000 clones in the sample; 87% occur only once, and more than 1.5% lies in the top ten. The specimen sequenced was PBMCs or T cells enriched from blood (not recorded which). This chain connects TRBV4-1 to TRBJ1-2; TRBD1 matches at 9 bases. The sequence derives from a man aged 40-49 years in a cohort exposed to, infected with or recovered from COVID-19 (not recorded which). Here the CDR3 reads CASSQGQQGAYGYTF. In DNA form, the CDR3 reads TGCGCCAGCAGCCAGGGTCAACAGGGGGCCTATGGCTACACCTTC.